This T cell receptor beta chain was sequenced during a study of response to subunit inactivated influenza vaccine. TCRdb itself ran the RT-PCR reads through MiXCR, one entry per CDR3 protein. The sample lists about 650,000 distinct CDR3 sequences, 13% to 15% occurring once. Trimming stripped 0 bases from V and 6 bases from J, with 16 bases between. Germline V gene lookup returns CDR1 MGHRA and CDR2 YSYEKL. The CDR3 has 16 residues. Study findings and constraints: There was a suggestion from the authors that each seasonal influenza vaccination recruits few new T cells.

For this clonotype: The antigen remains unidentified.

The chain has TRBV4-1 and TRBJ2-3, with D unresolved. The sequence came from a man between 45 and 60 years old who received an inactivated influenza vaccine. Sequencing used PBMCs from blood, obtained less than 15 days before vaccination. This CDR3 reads CASSQDFPPVSDTQYF. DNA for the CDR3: TGCGCCAGCAGCCAAGATTTTCCCCCAGTATCGGATACGCAGTATTTT.